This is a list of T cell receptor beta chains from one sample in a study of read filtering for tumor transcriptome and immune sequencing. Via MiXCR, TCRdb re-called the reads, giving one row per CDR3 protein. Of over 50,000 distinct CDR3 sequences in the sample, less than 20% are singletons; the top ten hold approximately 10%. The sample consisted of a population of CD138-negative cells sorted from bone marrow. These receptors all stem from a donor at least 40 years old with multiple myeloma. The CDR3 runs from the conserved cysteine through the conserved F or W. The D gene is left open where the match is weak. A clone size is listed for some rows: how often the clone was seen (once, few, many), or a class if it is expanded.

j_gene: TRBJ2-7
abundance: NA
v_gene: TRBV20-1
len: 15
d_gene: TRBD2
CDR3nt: TGCAGTGCCCTTGGGTTAGCGGGAGTTGTCTACGAGGAGTACTTC
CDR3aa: CSALGLAGVVYEEYF

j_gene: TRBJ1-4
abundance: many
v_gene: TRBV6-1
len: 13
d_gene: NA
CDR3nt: TGTGCCAGCAGTGATGCCTTGGCGGAAAAACTGTTTTTT
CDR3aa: CASSDALAEKLFF

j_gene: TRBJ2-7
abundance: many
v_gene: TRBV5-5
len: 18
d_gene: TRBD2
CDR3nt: TGTGCCAGCAGCTCGGGACTAGCGGGCGTCCTAACAACGTACGAGCAGTACTTC
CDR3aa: CASSSGLAGVLTTYEQYF

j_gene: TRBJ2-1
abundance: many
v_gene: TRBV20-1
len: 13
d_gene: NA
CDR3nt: TGCAGTGCTAGGACCGGGAGCTACAATGAGCAGTTCTTC
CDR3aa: CSARTGSYNEQFF

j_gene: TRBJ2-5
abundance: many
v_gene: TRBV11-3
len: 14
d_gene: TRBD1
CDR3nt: TGTGCCAGCAGCCCGACAGGGGGCCAAGAGACCCAGTACTTC
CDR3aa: CASSPTGGQETQYF

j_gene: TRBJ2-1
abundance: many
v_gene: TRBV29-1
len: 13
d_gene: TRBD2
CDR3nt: TGCAGCGTTGAACGGCTAGCGGGTACTGAGCAGTTCTTC
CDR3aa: CSVERLAGTEQFF

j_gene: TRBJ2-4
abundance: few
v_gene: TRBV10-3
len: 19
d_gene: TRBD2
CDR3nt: TGTGCCAAGCCGTCGGGACTAGCGGGGGAAGCTGGGGCCAAAAACATTCAGTACTTC
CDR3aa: CAKPSGLAGEAGAKNIQYF

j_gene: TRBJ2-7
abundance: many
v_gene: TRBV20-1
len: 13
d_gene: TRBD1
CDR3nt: TGCAGCTCCCCCGGGACAGGGAATTACGAGCAGTACTTC
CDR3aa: CSSPGTGNYEQYF

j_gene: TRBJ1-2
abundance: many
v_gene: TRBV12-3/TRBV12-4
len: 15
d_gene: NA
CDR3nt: TGTGCCAGCAGTGAGACTAGGGACGGCTCCTATGGCTACACCTTC
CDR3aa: CASSETRDGSYGYTF

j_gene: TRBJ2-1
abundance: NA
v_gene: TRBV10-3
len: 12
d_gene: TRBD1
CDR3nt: TGTGCCATCAGGGGGACAGGGGATGGGCAGCTCTTC
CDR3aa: CAIRGTGDGQLF

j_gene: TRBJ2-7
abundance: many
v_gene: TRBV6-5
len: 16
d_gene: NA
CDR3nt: TGTGCCAGCAGTTATGAGGTTAATGGGTCGGTCTACGAGCAGTACTTC
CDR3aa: CASSYEVNGSVYEQYF

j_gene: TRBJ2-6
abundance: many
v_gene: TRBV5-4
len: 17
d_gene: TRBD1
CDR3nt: TGTGCCAGCAGCTCGGGGACAGGGGGCGCTGGGGCCAACGTCCTGACTTTC
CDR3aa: CASSSGTGGAGANVLTF

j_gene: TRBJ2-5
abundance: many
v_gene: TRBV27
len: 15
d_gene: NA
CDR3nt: TGTGCCAGCAGTTTAGGGCAGGGTGACATAGAGACCCAGTACTTC
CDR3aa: CASSLGQGDIETQYF

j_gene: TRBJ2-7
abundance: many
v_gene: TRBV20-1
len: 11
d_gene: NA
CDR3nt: TGCAGTGCTAGTCCCAGGAGCGAGCAGTACTTC
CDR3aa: CSASPRSEQYF

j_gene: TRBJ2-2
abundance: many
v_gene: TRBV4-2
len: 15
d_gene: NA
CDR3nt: TGTGCCAGCAGTCGGGACCGAAGCAACACCGGGGAGCTGTTTTTT
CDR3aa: CASSRDRSNTGELFF

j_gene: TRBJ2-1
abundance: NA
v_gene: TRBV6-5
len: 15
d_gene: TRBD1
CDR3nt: TGTGCCAGCAACCGCGACAGGGCGCGTCAGCATGAGCAGTTCTTC
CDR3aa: CASNRDRARQHEQFF

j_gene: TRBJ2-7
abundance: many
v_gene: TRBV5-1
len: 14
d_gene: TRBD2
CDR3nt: TGCGCCAGCAGCTTGTCTAGCGGCTTCTACGAGCAGTACTTC
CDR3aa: CASSLSSGFYEQYF

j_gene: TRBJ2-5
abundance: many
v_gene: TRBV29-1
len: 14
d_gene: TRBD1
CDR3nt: TGCAGCGTTGGGCCGGGACAGGGGGGAGAGACCCAGTACTTC
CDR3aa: CSVGPGQGGETQYF

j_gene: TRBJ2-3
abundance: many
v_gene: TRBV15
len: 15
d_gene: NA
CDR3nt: TGTGCCACCAGCAGAGTTTTCGGGGCGGGGGATACGCAGTATTTT
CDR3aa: CATSRVFGAGDTQYF

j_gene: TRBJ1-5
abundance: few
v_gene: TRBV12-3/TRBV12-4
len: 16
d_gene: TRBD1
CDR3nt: TGTGCCAGCAGGTCTCCGGGACAGGGGGCTCATCAGCCCCAGCATTTT
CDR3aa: CASRSPGQGAHQPQHF